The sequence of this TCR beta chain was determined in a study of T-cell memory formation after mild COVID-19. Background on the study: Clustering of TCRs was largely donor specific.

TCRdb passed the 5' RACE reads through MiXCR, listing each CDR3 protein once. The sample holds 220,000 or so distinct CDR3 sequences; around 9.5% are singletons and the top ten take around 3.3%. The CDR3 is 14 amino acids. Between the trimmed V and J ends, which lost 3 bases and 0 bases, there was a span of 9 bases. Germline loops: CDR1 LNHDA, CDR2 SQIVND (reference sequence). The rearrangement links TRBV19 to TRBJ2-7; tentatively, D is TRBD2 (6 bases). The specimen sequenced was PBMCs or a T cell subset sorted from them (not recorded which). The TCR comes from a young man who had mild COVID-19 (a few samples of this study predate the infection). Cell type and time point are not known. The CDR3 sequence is CASSMQGGSYEQYF. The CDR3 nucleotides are TGTGCCAGTAGTATGCAGGGAGGCTCCTACGAGCAGTACTTC.